Included here is one T cell receptor (beta chain) sequence, with context. The data were obtained in a study of blood T cell repertoires in COVID-19. The wider study: Sources were T cells, B-cell-depleted T cells, or PBMCs; the material itself was cDNA or gDNA.

The age range of participants was about 18 to 100 years, with residence in 20 to 25 US areas. Clinical history reported by participants formed the basis on which cohorts were assigned. The ends lost 9 bases at V and 2 bases at J; junction bases unmatched: 7. There are 14 residues in the CDR3. CDR1 and CDR2 from the germline V gene are KGHDR and SFDVKD. Authors' processing steps: Researchers report that nucleated cell counts were estimated from reference gene primer amplification. Some clones are missing from TCRdb's copy, which holds only in-frame ones; the method was immunoSEQ multiplex PCR. The DNA gave D and trimming, while V, J and clone size come from that table. The profile covers approximately 200,000 clones, with about four fifths appearing a single time and approximately 12% taken by the ten largest.

This chain joins TRBV24-1 and TRBJ2-5; 8 nucleotides align to TRBD2. Material for sequencing was PBMCs or T cells enriched from blood (not recorded which). This clonotype was obtained from a man aged 35-49 years who had recovered from COVID-19. This chain's CDR3 is CATSLGGVQETQYF. CDR3 nucleotide sequence: TGTGCCACCTCTCTCGGGGGGGTACAAGAGACCCAGTACTTC.